The 10 T cell receptor beta chains presented below share a single source sample, sequenced in a study of cytomegalovirus exposure and HLA in healthy donors (dated by TCRdb to the late 2010s). The method was the immunoSEQ multiplex PCR assay. For the multiplex PCR, a mixture combining 60 forward primers for TCR Vbeta segments and 13 reverse primers for TCR Jbeta segments was used. Entries here come from immuneACCESS through TCRdb and include only in-frame sequences with V and J called. Some clones fail to appear in such tables; in the studies checked, an unresolved V gene covers under half of the shortfall, and the cause of the remainder is unknown. The sample table shows approximately 190,000 clones, and around 73% are seen once. The ten biggest clones cover approximately 2.1% of the sample. Sequences were obtained from PBMCs. The origin of the receptors is a woman aged 25-40 years in good health and CMV-seropositive.

V usage is TRBV5-4 and J usage is TRBJ1-4, with D possibly TRBD1 on 5 matching bases. The V gene lost 4 bases and the J gene lost 0 bases, with 13 bases spanning the gap. Germline CDR1 reads SGHNT; CDR2 reads YYREEE (reference sequence). The CDR3 sequence is 16 residues long. CDR3 protein: CASSLRQISTNEKLFF. The CDR3 DNA reads as TGTGCCAGCAGCCTACGACAGATTTCAACTAATGAAAAACTGTTTTTT.

Only a few counts were recorded for this clone. Other DNA sequences in the sample encode the same CDR3. The gene calls are TRBV6-5 and TRBJ2-7; TRBD2 is a possible D gene (5 bases). Deletions cut 0 bases from V and 0 bases from J, with 6 bases between. The CDR3 is made up of 14 amino acids. CDR1 and CDR2 from the germline V gene are MNHEY and SVGAGI. CDR3 protein: CASSYSSGSYEQYF. As DNA, the CDR3 is TGTGCCAGCAGTTACTCGAGCGGCTCCTACGAGCAGTACTTC.

The DNA for the CDR3 is TGTGCCAGCAGCCCTCCTCTAGCGGGGGGTAACACCGGGGAGCTGTTTTTT. Amino acids: CASSPPLAGGNTGELFF. This chain links TRBV5-4 with TRBJ2-2; 11 bases are a match to TRBD2. CDR3 size: 17 residues. The germline V gene encodes CDR1 SGHNT and CDR2 YYREEE (reference sequence). Losses at the gene ends were 4 bases for V and 2 bases for J; bases not matched to a gene: 7.

This chain uses TRBV19 with TRBJ2-5; TRBD1 might be the D (6 bases). This CDR3 has 15 amino acids. V was cut by 6 bases and J by 1 base, with 15 bases left in between. From germline, CDR1 is LNHDA and CDR2 SQIVND (reference sequence). The CDR3 sequence is CASSQPNRVQETQYF. The CDR3 coding sequence is TGTGCCAGTAGCCAGCCCAACAGGGTCCAAGAGACCCAGTACTTC. The variable domain in full, with the rest retrieved from reference TRBV19 and TRBJ2-5, is DGGITQSPKYLFRKEGQNVTLSCEQNLNHDAMYWYRQDPGQGLRLIYYSQIVNDFQKGDIAEGYSVSREKKESFPLTVTSAQKNPTAFYLCASSQPNRVQETQYFGPGTRLLVL.

The rearrangement links TRBV2 to TRBJ2-2; possible D gene TRBD2, 6 bases. Germline values: CDR1 SNHLY, CDR2 FYNNEI. V lost 8 bases and J 3 bases, leaving 13 bases between the germline ends. The CDR3 has 14 amino acids. Here the CDR3 reads CASCRDWDTGELFF. As DNA, the CDR3 is TGTGCCAGCTGCCGGGACTGGGACACCGGGGAGCTGTTTTTT.

This sequence joins TRBV2 and TRBJ2-7, with D unclear. Germline CDR1 SNHLY, CDR2 FYNNEI. This CDR3 has 13 amino acids. V lost 8 bases to trimming and J lost 0 bases, with 11 bases between them. The CDR3: CASLAQNSYEQYF. In nucleotides, the CDR3 is TGTGCCAGCTTGGCCCAGAACTCCTACGAGCAGTACTTC.

The CDR3 reads CASSDNGRTGEGYTF. The CDR3, as DNA: TGTGCCAGCAGTGATAATGGGCGGACAGGGGAAGGCTACACCTTC. This chain uses TRBV6-1 with TRBJ1-2; TRBD1 agrees at 9 bases. Unmatched junction bases numbered 10, after V lost 3 bases and J lost 8 bases. Per germline, CDR1 MNHNS and CDR2 SASEGT. The CDR3 sequence is 15 residues long.

The rearrangement joins TRBV13 to TRBJ1-4; 7 bases fit TRBD1. The V gene's germline CDR1 is PRHDT and CDR2 FYEKMQ (reference sequence). V lost 5 bases and J lost 0; bases outside the gene matches: 9. The CDR3 has 17 amino acids. CDR3 sequence (DNA): TGTGCCAGCAGCCAAGGGCAGGGGGGCGCAACTAATGAAAAACTGTTTTTT. This encodes CASSQGQGGATNEKLFF.

This clone has only a few counts. For the CDR3, the DNA is TGTGCCAGCAGTTTAACAGGATATAACTATGGCTACACCTTC. As protein: CASSLTGYNYGYTF. The gene calls are TRBV28 and TRBJ1-2; a possible D gene is TRBD1 (5 bases). V lost 2 bases, J lost 1 base, and 8 bases lay in between. CDR3 size: 14 residues. The germline V gene has CDR1 MDHEN and CDR2 SYDVKM.

This clone was picked up one time. The chain uses TRBV30 and TRBJ2-1, with 8 nucleotides matching TRBD1. This CDR3 is built from 13 residues. With V trimmed by 2 bases and J by 4 bases, 1 base remained unmatched. Per germline, CDR1 GTSNPN and CDR2 SVGIG (reference sequence). In DNA, the CDR3 is TGTGCCTGGAGTTGGACAGGGTACAATGAGCAGTTCTTC. Its translation is CAWSWTGYNEQFF.